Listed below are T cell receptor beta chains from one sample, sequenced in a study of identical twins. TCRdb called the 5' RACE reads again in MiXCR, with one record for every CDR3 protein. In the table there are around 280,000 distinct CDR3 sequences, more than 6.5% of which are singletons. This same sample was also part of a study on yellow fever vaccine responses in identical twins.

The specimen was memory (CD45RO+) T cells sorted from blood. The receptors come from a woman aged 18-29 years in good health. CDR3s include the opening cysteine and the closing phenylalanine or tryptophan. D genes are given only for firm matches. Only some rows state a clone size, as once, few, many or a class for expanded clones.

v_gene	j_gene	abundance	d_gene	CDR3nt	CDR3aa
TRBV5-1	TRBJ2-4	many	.	TGCGCCAGCAGCTTCGGGGATGCCAAAAACATTCAGTACTTC	CASSFGDAKNIQYF
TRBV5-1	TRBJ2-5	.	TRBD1	TGCGCCAGCAGCTTGTACGGGACAGACCAAGAGACCCAGTACTTC	CASSLYGTDQETQYF
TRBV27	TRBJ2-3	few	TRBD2	TGTGCCAGCAGTCGCGGGAGGGAGACAGATACGCAGTATTTT	CASSRGRETDTQYF
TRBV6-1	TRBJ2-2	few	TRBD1	TGTGCCAGCACCCGGACAGGTTACGACACCGGGGAGCTGTTTTTT	CASTRTGYDTGELFF
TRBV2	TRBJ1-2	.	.	TGTGCCAGCAGTGAAGCAGGGTTTACTAACTATGGCTACACCTTC	CASSEAGFTNYGYTF
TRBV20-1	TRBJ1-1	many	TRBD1	TGCAGTGCTACGTACAGGGGTATTATCACTGAAGCTTTCTTT	CSATYRGIITEAFF
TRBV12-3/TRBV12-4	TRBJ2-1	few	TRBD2	TGTGCCAGCAGTTTAGGTTTGGTGTATCCCGGGACTAGCGGGAGGGTTAGCTCCTACAATGAGCAGTTCTTC	CASSLGLVYPGTSGRVSSYNEQFF
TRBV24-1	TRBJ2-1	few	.	TGTGCCACCAGTGATCCGGGGACACGGAGGAACAATGAGCAGTTCTTC	CATSDPGTRRNNEQFF
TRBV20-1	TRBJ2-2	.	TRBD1	TGCAGTGCTAGACGGACAGGGGACACCGGGGAGCTGTTTTTT	CSARRTGDTGELFF
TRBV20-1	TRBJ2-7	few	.	TGCAGTGCTAGACAACGCAAGGGGGGACAGCGCGAGCAGTACTTC	CSARQRKGGQREQYF
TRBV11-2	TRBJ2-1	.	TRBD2	TGTGCCAGCAGCCAATACTCCGGAGTTAGCGGGAGGGCCGGTAACAATGAGCAGTTCTTC	CASSQYSGVSGRAGNNEQFF
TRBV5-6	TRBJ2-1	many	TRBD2	TGTGCCAGCAGCTTGGGAGCGGGGGGCTCCTACAATGAGCAGTTCTTC	CASSLGAGGSYNEQFF
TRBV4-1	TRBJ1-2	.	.	TGCGCCAGCAGCCTAGGGACGAACGACGGCTATGGCTACACCTTC	CASSLGTNDGYGYTF
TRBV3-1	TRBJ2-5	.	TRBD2	TGTGCCAGCAGCTTCGGACTAGCGGGAGGGGGGGAGACCCAGTACTTC	CASSFGLAGGGETQYF
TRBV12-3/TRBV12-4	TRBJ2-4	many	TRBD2	TGTGCCAGCAGTTTTTTTAGCGGGGGAGACAAAAACATTCAGTACTTC	CASSFFSGGDKNIQYF
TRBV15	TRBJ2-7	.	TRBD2	TGTGCCACCAGCAAAAGCTTGGGGACTAAATCCTACGAGCAGTACTTC	CATSKSLGTKSYEQYF
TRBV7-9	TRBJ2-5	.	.	TGTGCCAGCAGTAAACAACAGGGACAAGAGACCCAGTACTTC	CASSKQQGQETQYF
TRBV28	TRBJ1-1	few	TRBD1	TGTGCCAGCAGTGCCATACAGGGGCTGAACACTGAAGCTTTCTTT	CASSAIQGLNTEAFF
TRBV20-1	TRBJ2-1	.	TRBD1	TGCAGTGCACTGAAGATACGTCCGGGACAGGGTGTGTATGAGCAGTTCTTC	CSALKIRPGQGVYEQFF
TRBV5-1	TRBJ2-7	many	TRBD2	TGCGCCAGCAGCTTCCTAGGACTAGCGGGAGTACCGGGCGAGCAGTACTTC	CASSFLGLAGVPGEQYF
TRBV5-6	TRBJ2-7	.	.	TGTGCCAGCAGCTTGGCCCTGGGGGCCCACGAGCAGTACTTC	CASSLALGAHEQYF
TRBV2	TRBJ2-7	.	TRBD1	TGTGCCAGCAGTTCACGGAACCCGACAGGGGAGTACGAGCAGTACTTC	CASSSRNPTGEYEQYF
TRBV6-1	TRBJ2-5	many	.	TGTGCCAGCAGTCGAGGTTATGGACACCTCCAAGAGACCCAGTACTTC	CASSRGYGHLQETQYF
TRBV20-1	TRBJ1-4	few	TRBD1	TGCAGTGCTCTGGACAGGACCGGGGGACTGTTTTTT	CSALDRTGGLFF
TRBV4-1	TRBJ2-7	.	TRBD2	TGCGCCAGCAGAGCCGGACTAGCTTATCCCTACGAGCAGTACTTC	CASRAGLAYPYEQYF
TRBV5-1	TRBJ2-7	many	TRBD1	TGCGCCAGCAGCCAGAGGACAGGGGGAGCGGGAGCTTCCTACGAGCAGTACTTC	CASSQRTGGAGASYEQYF
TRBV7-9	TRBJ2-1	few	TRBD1	TGTGCCAGCAGCTTAGATCAGGGGGCGAATGAGCAGTTCTTC	CASSLDQGANEQFF
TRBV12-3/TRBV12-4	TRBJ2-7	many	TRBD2	TGTGCCAGCAAATCTAGCGGGAGGAGCTACGAGCAGTACTTC	CASKSSGRSYEQYF
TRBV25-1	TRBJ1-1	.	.	TGTGCCAGCAGTAGACACGCTGAAGCTTTCTTT	CASSRHAEAFF
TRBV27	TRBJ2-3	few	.	TGTGCCAGCACCAAATCCCCTTCTCGGGATACGCAGTATTTT	CASTKSPSRDTQYF
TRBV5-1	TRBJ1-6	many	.	TGCGCCAGCAGCCAAGGGGAATTCTATAATTCACCCCTCCACTTT	CASSQGEFYNSPLHF
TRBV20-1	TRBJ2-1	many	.	TGCAGTGCTTTCTGGAATGAGCAGTTCTTC	CSAFWNEQFF